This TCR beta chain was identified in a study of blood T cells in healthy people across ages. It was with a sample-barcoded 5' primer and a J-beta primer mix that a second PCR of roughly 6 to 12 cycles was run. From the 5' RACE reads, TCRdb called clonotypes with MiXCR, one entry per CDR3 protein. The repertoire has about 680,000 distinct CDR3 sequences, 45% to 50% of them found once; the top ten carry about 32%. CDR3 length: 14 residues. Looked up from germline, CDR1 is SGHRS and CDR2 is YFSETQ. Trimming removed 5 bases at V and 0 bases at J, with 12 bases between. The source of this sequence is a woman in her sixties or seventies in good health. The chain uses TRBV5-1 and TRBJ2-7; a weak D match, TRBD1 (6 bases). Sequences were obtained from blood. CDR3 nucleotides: TGCGCCAGCAGGAACAGGGAGCTCTCCTACGAGCAGTACTTC. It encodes CASRNRELSYEQYF.